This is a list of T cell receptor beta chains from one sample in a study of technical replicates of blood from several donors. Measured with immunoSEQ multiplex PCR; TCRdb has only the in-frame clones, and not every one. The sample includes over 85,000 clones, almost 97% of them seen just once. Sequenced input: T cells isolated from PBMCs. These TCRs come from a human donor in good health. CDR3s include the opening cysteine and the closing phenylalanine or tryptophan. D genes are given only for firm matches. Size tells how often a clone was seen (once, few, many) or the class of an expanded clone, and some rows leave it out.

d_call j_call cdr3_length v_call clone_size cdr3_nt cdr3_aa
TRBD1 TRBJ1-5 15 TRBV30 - TGTGCCTGGAGTCACCGGGACAGGGAGCGTCAGCCCCAGCATTTT CAWSHRDRERQPQHF
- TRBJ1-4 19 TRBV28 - TGTGCCAGCAGCCTTCCTACGGGGGGGGCAAGGTGGGAAGATGAAAAACTGTTTTTT CASSLPTGGARWEDEKLFF
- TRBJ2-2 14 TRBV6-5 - TGTGCCAGCAGTGGGACACGGAACACCGGGGAGCTGTTTTTT CASSGTRNTGELFF
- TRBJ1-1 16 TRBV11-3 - TGTGCCAGCAGCTTAGATAGAGTGGGGCCAGAGACTGAAGCTTTCTTT CASSLDRVGPETEAFF
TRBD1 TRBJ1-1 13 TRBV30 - TGTGCCTGGAGTGTAGGGACAGCCAATACAGCTTTCTTT CAWSVGTANTAFF
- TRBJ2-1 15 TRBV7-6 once TGTGCCAGCAGCCCCTATTCGAGCTCCTACAATGAGCAGTTCTTC CASSPYSSSYNEQFF
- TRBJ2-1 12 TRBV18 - TGTGCCAGCTCTCCCGGGGGCAATGAGCAGTTCTTC CASSPGGNEQFF
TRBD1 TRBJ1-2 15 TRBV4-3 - TGCGCCAGCAGCCAAGGTCTAGGGACAGGATTTTTCTACACCTTC CASSQGLGTGFFYTF
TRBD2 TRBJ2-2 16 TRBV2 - TGTGCCAGCAGGGGACTAGCGGGAGCTAACACCGGGGAGCTGTTTTTT CASRGLAGANTGELFF
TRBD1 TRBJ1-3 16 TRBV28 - TGTGCCAGCAGTCCAGGGACAGGGGGATTTGGAAACACCATATATTTT CASSPGTGGFGNTIYF
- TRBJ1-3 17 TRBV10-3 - TGTGCCATCACCGAACGAGGGAACCTGCACTCTGGAAACACCATATATTTT CAITERGNLHSGNTIYF
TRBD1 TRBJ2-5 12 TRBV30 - TGTGCCGCGGACAGGGTCCAAGAGACCCAGTACTTC CAADRVQETQYF
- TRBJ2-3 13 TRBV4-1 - TGCGCCAGCAGCCATGTGAGCCCAGATACGCAGTATTTT CASSHVSPDTQYF
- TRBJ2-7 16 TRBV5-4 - TGTGCCAGCAGCTATCCTACAGGGTTTAGCTCCTACGAGCAGTACTTC CASSYPTGFSSYEQYF
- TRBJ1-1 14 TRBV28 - TGTGCCAGCAGTTCTCTACAGGTAAACACTGAAGCTTTCTTT CASSSLQVNTEAFF
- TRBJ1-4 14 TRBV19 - TGTGCCAGTAGTATACTTCCAACTAATGAAAAACTGTTTTTT CASSILPTNEKLFF
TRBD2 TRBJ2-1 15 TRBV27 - TGTGCCTCCTCAGGGACTAGCGCCGACTACAATGAGCAGTTCTTC CASSGTSADYNEQFF
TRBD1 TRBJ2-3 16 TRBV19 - TGTGCCAGTAGTCCAGGACTTCACAGGGGTACAGATACGCAGTATTTT CASSPGLHRGTDTQYF
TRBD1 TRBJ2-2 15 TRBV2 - TGTGCCAGCATCCCGACAGGGTCTAACACCGGGGAGCTGTTTTTT CASIPTGSNTGELFF
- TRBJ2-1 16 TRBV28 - TGTGCCAGCAGGATGACAGGTCCTGCCTTTATCAATGAGCAGTTCTTC CASRMTGPAFINEQFF
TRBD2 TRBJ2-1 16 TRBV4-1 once TGCGCCAGCAGCCAAGGACTAGCGGGGGTATACAATGAGCAGTTCTTC CASSQGLAGVYNEQFF
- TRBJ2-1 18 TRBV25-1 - TGTGCCAGCAGTGAATTCGGGTTGAGCCAGGGGGGTTACAATGAGCAGTTCTTC CASSEFGLSQGGYNEQFF
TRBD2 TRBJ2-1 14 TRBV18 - TGTGCCAGCTCACCGGCTAGCGGGGGCAATGAGCAGTTCTTC CASSPASGGNEQFF
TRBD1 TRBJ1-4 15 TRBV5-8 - TGTGCCAGCAGCCCTCAGACAGGGACTAATGAAAAACTGTTTTTT CASSPQTGTNEKLFF
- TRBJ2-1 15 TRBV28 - TGTGCCAGCAGCTTATTTACTAATCGGGGGAATGAGCAGTTCTTC CASSLFTNRGNEQFF
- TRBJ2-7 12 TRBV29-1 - TGCAGCGTTTCGTACAGAACCTACGAGCAGTACTTC CSVSYRTYEQYF
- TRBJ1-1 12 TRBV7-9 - TGTGCCAGCCAGGATATGAACACTGAAGCTTTCTTT CASQDMNTEAFF
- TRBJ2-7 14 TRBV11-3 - TGTGCCAGCAGCTTAGAAGGGAGCTCCTACGAGCAGTACTTC CASSLEGSSYEQYF
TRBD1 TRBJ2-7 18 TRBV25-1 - TGTGCCAGCAGTGAAAGGGGGCCGGGACAGGGGGCTCGGGACGAGCAGTACTTC CASSERGPGQGARDEQYF
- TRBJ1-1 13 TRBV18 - TGTGCCAGCTCACCGCCGGAGAGGACTGAAGCTTTCTTT CASSPPERTEAFF
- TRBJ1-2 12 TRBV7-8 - TGTGCCAGCAGCTTGGGGACTGCTGGCTACACCTTC CASSLGTAGYTF
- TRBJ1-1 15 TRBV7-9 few TGTGCCAGCAGCTCAGGAGGGATAAGGCTATCTGAAGCTTTCTTT CASSSGGIRLSEAFF
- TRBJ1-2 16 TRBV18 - TGTGCCAGCTCACCACCGGGGTCCGCGGGCTACGACGGCTACACCTTC CASSPPGSAGYDGYTF